This TCR beta chain was documented in a study of T cells in Graves' hyperthyroidism and ophthalmopathy. This clonotype was seen at least ten times. Template material for amplifying TCR beta CDR3 regions consisted of RNA transcripts. HTBI primers drove first-round RT-PCR of the TCR CDR3. TCRdb ran MiXCR on the multiplex PCR reads and lists one entry per CDR3 protein. The sample carries around 360,000 distinct CDR3 sequences, around 15% recorded once. Specimen: blood. The receptor's source is a woman aged 60-70 years with Graves' ophthalmopathy.

CDR3 DNA: TGTGCCAGCAGTTTATACGGGGGGGACACAGATACGCAGTATTTT. This encodes CASSLYGGDTDTQYF. The J gene is TRBJ2-3, the V gene TRBV28; 8 bases map to TRBD2. The CDR3 length is 15 residues. Trimming removed 1 base from V and 2 bases from J; junction bases left unmatched: 2. Germline V CDR1 and CDR2: MDHEN, SYDVKM.